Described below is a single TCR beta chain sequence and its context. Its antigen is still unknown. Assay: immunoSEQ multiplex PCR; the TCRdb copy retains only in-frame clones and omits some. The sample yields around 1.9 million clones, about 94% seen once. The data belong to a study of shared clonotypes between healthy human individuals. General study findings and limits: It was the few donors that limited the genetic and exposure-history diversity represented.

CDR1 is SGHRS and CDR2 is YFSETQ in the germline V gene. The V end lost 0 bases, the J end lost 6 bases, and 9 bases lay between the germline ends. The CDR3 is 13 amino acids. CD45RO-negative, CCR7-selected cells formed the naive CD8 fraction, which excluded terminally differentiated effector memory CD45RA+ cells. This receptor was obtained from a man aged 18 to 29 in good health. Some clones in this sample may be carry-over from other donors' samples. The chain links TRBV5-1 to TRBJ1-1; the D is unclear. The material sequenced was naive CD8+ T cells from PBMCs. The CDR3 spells CASSLESAAEAFF. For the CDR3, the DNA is TGCGCCAGCAGCTTGGAGTCGGCAGCTGAAGCTTTCTTT.